This is a list of T cell receptor beta chains from one sample in a study of CD8+ T cells in alopecia areata. Here immunoSEQ multiplex PCR was the method, and the copy in TCRdb shows in-frame clones only, minus some. The sample shows approximately 180,000 clones, less than 75% of them seen only once. Sequenced material: CD4+ T cells sorted from blood, taken between weeks 55 and 65, from a patient treated with tofacitinib. Receptors were obtained from a human donor with alopecia areata. Each CDR3 is given with its conserved first and last residue. D genes are given only for firm matches. A clone size is listed for some rows: how often the clone was seen (once, few, many), or a class if it is expanded.

j_call v_call d_call clone_size cdr3_nt cdr3_aa
TRBJ1-2 TRBV25-1 NA NA TGTGCCAGCAGTCGAAATGGTGGCTACACCTTC CASSRNGGYTF
TRBJ1-3 TRBV9 NA NA TGTGCCAGCAGCGTAGGAGTTGGGGCTGGAAACACCATATATTTT CASSVGVGAGNTIYF
TRBJ2-3 TRBV29-1 TRBD2 few TGCAGCGTTGATTCCCAGCGGGGGGGAGATACGCAGTATTTT CSVDSQRGGDTQYF
TRBJ2-6 TRBV2 NA NA TGTGCCAGCAGATACAGCTCTGGGGCCAACGTCCTGACTTTC CASRYSSGANVLTF
TRBJ2-7 TRBV4-1 TRBD2 NA TGCGCCAGCAGCCAAGATCGCTGGCTAGCGGGGGACAACTACGAGCAGTACTTC CASSQDRWLAGDNYEQYF
TRBJ2-5 TRBV7-9 TRBD2 NA TGTGCCAGCAGGGGCGACGGGAGGGTTCTACAAGAGACCCAGTACTTC CASRGDGRVLQETQYF
TRBJ1-2 TRBV14 TRBD1 NA TGTGCCAGCAGCCCGGACAGGGCATCTGGCTACACCTTC CASSPDRASGYTF
TRBJ2-7 TRBV28 NA few TGTGCCAGCAGCTCGATCGGATACGAGCAGTACTTC CASSSIGYEQYF
TRBJ1-6 TRBV7-9 NA few TGTGCCAGCAGCCCTCAGGGAGAGGGTTCACCCCTCCACTTT CASSPQGEGSPLHF
TRBJ2-3 TRBV7-2 NA NA TGTGCCAGCAGCTTAGTTCGCAGCGGGCCAAACACAGATACGCAGTATTTT CASSLVRSGPNTDTQYF
TRBJ2-1 TRBV5-1 TRBD1 NA TGCGCCAGCAGCTTGGGGACAGGGGGGAACAATGAGCAGTTCTTC CASSLGTGGNNEQFF
TRBJ1-5 TRBV4-1 TRBD1 NA TGCGCCAGCAGCCAAGCCGGGACAGGGGGCAATCAGCCCCAGCATTTT CASSQAGTGGNQPQHF
TRBJ1-2 TRBV6-5 NA NA TGTGCCAGCAGGCAGGGTCGCGGCTACACCTTC CASRQGRGYTF
TRBJ1-4 TRBV4-2 NA NA TGTGCCAGCAGCCAAGATCAGAGGGTTAATGAAAAACTGTTTTTT CASSQDQRVNEKLFF
TRBJ1-1 TRBV25-1 NA NA TGTGCCACTCCCGTTGGGGGACGGGACACTGAAGCTTTCTTT CATPVGGRDTEAFF
TRBJ2-1 TRBV9 NA few TGTGCCAGCAGCGTCCGTATCTCCTACAATGAGCAGTTCTTC CASSVRISYNEQFF
TRBJ2-7 TRBV29-1 TRBD1 NA TGCAGCGCACAGGGGGCCCCTTCCGAGCAGTACTTC CSAQGAPSEQYF
TRBJ2-5 TRBV4-1 NA NA TGCGCCAGCAGCCAAGGGACTCAAGTCGGCCAAGAGACCCAGTACTTC CASSQGTQVGQETQYF
TRBJ1-1 TRBV7-9 NA NA TGTGCCAGCAGCTCTCCGGCCACCCCGGAAGCTTTCTTT CASSSPATPEAFF
TRBJ2-3 TRBV5-4 TRBD1 NA TGTGCCAGCACACTAGGGGGACAGGGACCAGATACGCAGTATTTT CASTLGGQGPDTQYF
TRBJ2-1 TRBV7-9 NA NA TGTGCCAGCAGCCCGCCAGGGGCTCGCATCAACAATGAGCAGTTCTTC CASSPPGARINNEQFF
TRBJ1-5 TRBV19 NA NA TGTGCCAGCCTGCAGGACGCGAGAAGCAATCAGCCCCAGCATTTT CASLQDARSNQPQHF
TRBJ1-5 TRBV6-1 NA few TGTGCCAGCAGTGAAGGCGCCAATCAGCCCCAGCATTTT CASSEGANQPQHF
TRBJ1-1 TRBV19 TRBD1 NA TGTGCCAGTAGTATCGAAGGACAGGGTCGCACTGAAGCTTTCTTT CASSIEGQGRTEAFF
TRBJ1-5 TRBV4-1 NA NA TGCGCCAGCAGCCAATCAGGGGCTGCGGGTAGCAATCAGCCCCAGCATTTT CASSQSGAAGSNQPQHF
TRBJ1-5 TRBV4-2 NA NA TGTGCCAGCAGCCAAGATGGGGATCAGCCCCAGCATTTT CASSQDGDQPQHF
TRBJ2-2 TRBV5-1 NA NA TGCGCCAGCAGCACCCTAACAGAAAACACCGGGGAGCTGTTTTTT CASSTLTENTGELFF
TRBJ2-5 TRBV5-1 NA few TGCGCCAGCAGCTTGGACAGTTTCCAAGAGACCCAGTACTTC CASSLDSFQETQYF
TRBJ1-4 TRBV5-1 NA NA TGCGCCAGCAGCCAGACAGCAACTAATGAAAAACTGTTTTTT CASSQTATNEKLFF
TRBJ1-4 TRBV18 NA NA TGTGCCAGCTCCAAGTCCCAGAATGAAAAACTGTTTTTT CASSKSQNEKLFF
TRBJ1-2 TRBV29-1 NA NA TGCAGCGCTTCGACAGACTATGGCTACACCTTC CSASTDYGYTF
TRBJ2-1 TRBV7-8 TRBD2 NA TGTGCCAGCAGCTCCGCTAGCGGGGTCTACAATGAGCAGTTCTTC CASSSASGVYNEQFF
TRBJ1-5 TRBV7-7 NA NA TGTGCCAGCAGCTTGCAGGTGGGTCAGCCCCAGCATTTT CASSLQVGQPQHF
TRBJ1-1 TRBV29-1 NA NA TGCAGCGTTGAGTCAGGGTATGGAAGAGCTTTCTTT CSVESGYGRAFF
TRBJ2-3 TRBV10-3 TRBD1 NA TGTGCCATCAGTGACGGACAGGGACCAGATACGCAGTATTTT CAISDGQGPDTQYF
TRBJ2-5 TRBV29-1 TRBD2 NA TGCAGCGTTGAAGAACGGATCAAGCTAGCGGGGGGGCAAGAGACCCAGTACTTC CSVEERIKLAGGQETQYF
TRBJ1-4 TRBV10-3 NA NA TGTGCCATCAGTGATGACGACAGAGAAAAACTGTTTTTT CAISDDDREKLFF
TRBJ1-1 TRBV30 TRBD1 NA TGTGCCTCGGCGACAGGGTTGAACACTGAAGCTTTCTTT CASATGLNTEAFF
TRBJ1-4 TRBV29-1 NA few TGCAGCGTTGAAGCTCTCGACCGCGTAACTAATGAAAAACTGTTTTTT CSVEALDRVTNEKLFF
TRBJ1-2 TRBV27 NA NA TGTGCCAGCAGTGGCGGGAGATATGGCTACACCTTC CASSGGRYGYTF
TRBJ1-3 TRBV6-1 NA NA TGTGCCAGCAGTGGAGCCTCTGGAAACACCATATATTTT CASSGASGNTIYF
TRBJ1-6 TRBV11-1 NA NA TGTGCCAGCAGCTTGCATCGACAGCCTGGGAGGTATAATTCACCCCTCCACTTT CASSLHRQPGRYNSPLHF
TRBJ1-1 TRBV5-1 NA NA TGCGCCAGCAGCACCGGCGACATAGCGAACACTGAAGCTTTCTTT CASSTGDIANTEAFF
TRBJ1-2 TRBV11-3 TRBD1 NA TGTGCCAGCAGCCTTGCCGGGACAGGGGGCGCGCGGGGCTACACCTTC CASSLAGTGGARGYTF
TRBJ2-5 TRBV7-9 TRBD1 NA TGTGCCAGCACCCTCCGGGGACAGGGGCAAGAGACCCAGTACTTC CASTLRGQGQETQYF
TRBJ2-6 TRBV2 NA once TGTGCCAGCAGTGCTCGGGGGGCTCTTCCTGGGGCCAACGTCCTGACTTTC CASSARGALPGANVLTF
TRBJ2-3 TRBV28 NA few TGTGCCAGCAAACCGGGGACAGATACGCAGTATTTT CASKPGTDTQYF
TRBJ2-5 TRBV4-2 TRBD2 once TGTGCCAGCAGCCAAGGGCGAATCGCGGGGGACCAAGAGACCCAGTACTTC CASSQGRIAGDQETQYF
TRBJ2-7 TRBV7-3 NA few TGTGCCAGCAGCTTAGGCAGATCCTACGAGCAGTACTTC CASSLGRSYEQYF